This TCR beta chain comes out of a study of metastatic and nonmetastatic thyroid tumors. The overall study: Where malignant and benign thyroid patients were concerned, repertoires were compared across blood and tumor or nodule tissue. Findings of the study overall: Reported TCR beta diversity, measured in blood and tumor, was significantly higher for malignant thyroid tumors than for benign nodules.

This clone was picked up many times. Its antigen is as yet unknown. Per the study methods: The distant-metastasis classifier for papillary thyroid cancer was built from CDR3 differences across clinicopathological groups. TCRdb reanalyzed the PCR reads via MiXCR. V and J calls and clone size were set by TCRdb, not the authors. The sample contains about 40,000 clones, over 9.5% of which appear only once. The CDR3 sequence is 14 residues long. Trimming cost V 8 bases and J 7 bases; bases outside gene matches: 9. The germline V gene encodes CDR1 MNHEY and CDR2 SVGEGT. The entire patient cohort was treatment-naive prior to thyroid surgery.

Sequencing used blood. The chain combines TRBV6-2 or TRBV6-3 with TRBJ2-1; 9 bases fit TRBD2. The TCR originated in a female donor with papillary thyroid cancer or a benign thyroid nodule (not recorded which). Some clones in this sample may be carry-over from other donors' samples. CDR3 DNA: TGTGCCAGCTCTACGGTAGCGGGAGTGAATGAGCAGTTCTTC. It translates to CASSTVAGVNEQFF.